Sequencing of this T cell receptor (beta chain) was carried out in a study of cytomegalovirus exposure and HLA in healthy donors. Broader study findings: Later analysis suggested links between common viral pathogens and several top significant clusters.

J gave up 7 bases and V 7 bases, and 10 bases lay outside the gene matches. The CDR3 length is 14 residues. Germline V gene data show CDR1 as SGHNT and CDR2 as YYREEE (reference sequence). This clone was observed a few times. Its antigen is not known. The primer mix had 60 Vbeta and 13 Jbeta primers. Sequencing used immunoSEQ multiplex PCR; TCRdb keeps in-frame clones, though not all of them. Of fewer than 130,000 clones in the sample, 76% were seen once. The chain carries TRBV5-4 and TRBJ2-2, with 7 bases aligning to TRBD1. The origin of this receptor is a young man in good health and CMV-seropositive. The sequenced sample consisted of PBMCs. CDR3: CASQETGDGGELFF. CDR3 coding DNA: TGTGCCAGCCAGGAAACAGGGGACGGCGGGGAGCTGTTTTTT.